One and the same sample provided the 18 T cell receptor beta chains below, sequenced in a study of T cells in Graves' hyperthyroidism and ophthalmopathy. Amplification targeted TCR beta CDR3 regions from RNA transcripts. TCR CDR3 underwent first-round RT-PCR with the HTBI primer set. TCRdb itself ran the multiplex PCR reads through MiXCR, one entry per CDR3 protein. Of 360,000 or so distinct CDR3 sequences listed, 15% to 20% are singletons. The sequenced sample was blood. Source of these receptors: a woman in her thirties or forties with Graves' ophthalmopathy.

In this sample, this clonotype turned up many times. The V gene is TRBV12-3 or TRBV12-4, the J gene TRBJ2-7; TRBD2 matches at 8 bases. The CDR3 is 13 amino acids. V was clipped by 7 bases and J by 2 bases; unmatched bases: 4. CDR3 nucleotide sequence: TGTGCCAGCACAGAAGCGGGAGCCTACGAGCAGTACTTC. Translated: CASTEAGAYEQYF.

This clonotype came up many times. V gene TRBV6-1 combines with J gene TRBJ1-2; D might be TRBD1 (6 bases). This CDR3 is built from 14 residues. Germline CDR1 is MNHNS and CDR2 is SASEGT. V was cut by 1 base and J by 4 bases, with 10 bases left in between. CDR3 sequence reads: CASSEDRAFYGYTF. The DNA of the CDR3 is TGTGCCAGCAGTGAAGACAGGGCGTTCTATGGCTACACCTTC.

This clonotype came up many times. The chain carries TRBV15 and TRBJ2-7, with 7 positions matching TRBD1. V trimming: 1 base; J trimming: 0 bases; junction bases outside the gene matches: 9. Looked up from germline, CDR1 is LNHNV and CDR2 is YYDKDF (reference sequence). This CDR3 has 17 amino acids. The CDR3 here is CATSRAITGQHSYEQYF. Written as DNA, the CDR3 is TGTGCCACCAGCAGAGCTATTACGGGACAGCACTCCTACGAGCAGTACTTC.

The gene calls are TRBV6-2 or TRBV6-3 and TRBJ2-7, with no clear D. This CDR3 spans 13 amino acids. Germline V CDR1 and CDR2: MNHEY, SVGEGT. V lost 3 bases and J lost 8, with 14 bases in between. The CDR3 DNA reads TGTGCCAGCAGTTATCTCGGAGAAGTCAAGCAGTACTTC. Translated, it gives CASSYLGEVKQYF.

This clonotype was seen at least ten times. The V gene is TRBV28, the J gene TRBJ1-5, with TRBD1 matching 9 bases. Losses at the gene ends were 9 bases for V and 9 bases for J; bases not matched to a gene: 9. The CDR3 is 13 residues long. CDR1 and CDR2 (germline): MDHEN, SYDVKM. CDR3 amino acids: CASTGGRVGPQHF. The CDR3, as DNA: TGTGCCAGTACAGGGGGCAGGGTTGGGCCCCAGCATTTT.

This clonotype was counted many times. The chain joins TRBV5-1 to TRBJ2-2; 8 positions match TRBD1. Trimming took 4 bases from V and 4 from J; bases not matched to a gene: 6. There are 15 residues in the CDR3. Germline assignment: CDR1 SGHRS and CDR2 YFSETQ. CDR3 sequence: CASSPRGRGTGELFF. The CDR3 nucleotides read TGCGCCAGCAGCCCCAGGGGGCGCGGCACCGGGGAGCTGTTTTTT.

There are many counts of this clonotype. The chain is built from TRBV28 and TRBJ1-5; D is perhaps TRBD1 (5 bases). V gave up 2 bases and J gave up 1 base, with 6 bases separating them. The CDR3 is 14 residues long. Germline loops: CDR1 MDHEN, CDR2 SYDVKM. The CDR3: CASSLGTSNQPQHF. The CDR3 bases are TGTGCCAGCAGTTTAGGGACGAGCAATCAGCCCCAGCATTTT. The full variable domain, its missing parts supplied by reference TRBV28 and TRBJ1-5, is DVKVTQSSRYLVKRTGEKVFLECVQDMDHENMFWYRQDPGLGLRLIYFSYDVKMKEKGDIPEGYSVSREKKERFSLILESASTNQTSMYLCASSLGTSNQPQHFGDGTRLSIL.

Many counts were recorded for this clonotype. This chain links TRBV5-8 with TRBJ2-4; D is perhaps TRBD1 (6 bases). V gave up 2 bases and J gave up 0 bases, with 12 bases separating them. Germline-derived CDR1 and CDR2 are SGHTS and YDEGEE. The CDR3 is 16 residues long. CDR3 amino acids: CASSLGQGKAKNIQYF. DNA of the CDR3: TGTGCCAGCAGCTTAGGGCAGGGGAAAGCCAAAAACATTCAGTACTTC.

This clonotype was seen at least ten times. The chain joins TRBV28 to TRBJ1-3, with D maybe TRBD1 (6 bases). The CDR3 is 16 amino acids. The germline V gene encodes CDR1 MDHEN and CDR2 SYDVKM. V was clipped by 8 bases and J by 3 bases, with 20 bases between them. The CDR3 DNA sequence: TGTGCCAGCGGGAGGGACACAGTGATTGTTGGAAACACCATATATTTT. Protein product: CASGRDTVIVGNTIYF.

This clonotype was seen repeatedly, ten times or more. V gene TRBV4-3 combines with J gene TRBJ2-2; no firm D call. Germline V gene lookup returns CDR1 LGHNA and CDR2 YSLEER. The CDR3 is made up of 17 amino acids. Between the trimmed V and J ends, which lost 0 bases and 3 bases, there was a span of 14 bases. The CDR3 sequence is CASSQESRTEDTGELFF. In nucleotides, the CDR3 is TGCGCCAGCAGCCAAGAGAGCCGGACGGAAGACACCGGGGAGCTGTTTTTT.

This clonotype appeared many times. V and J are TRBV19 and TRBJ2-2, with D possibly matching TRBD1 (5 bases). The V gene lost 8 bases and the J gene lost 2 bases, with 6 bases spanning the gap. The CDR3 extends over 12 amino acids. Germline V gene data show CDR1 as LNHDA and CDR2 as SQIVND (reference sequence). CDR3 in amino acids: CASGQNTGELFF. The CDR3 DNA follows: TGTGCCAGTGGACAAAACACCGGGGAGCTGTTTTTT.

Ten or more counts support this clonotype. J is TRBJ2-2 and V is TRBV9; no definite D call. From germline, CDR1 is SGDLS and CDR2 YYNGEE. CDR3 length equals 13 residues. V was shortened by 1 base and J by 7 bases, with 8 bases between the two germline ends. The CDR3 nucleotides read TGTGCCAGCAGCGTATATGTGGGCGGGGAGCTGTTTTTT. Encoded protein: CASSVYVGGELFF.

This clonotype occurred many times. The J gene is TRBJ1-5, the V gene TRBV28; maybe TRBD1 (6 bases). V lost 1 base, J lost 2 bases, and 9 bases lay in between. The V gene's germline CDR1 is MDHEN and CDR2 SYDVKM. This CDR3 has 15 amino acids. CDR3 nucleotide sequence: TGTGCCAGCAGTTTATTAGCAGGGGGCAATCAGCCCCAGCATTTT. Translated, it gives CASSLLAGGNQPQHF.

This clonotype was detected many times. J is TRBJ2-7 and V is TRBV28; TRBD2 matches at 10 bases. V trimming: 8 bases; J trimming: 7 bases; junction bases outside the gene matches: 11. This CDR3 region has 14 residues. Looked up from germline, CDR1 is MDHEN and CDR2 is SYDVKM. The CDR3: CASRRLAGGGEQYF. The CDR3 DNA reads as TGTGCCAGCCGACGATTAGCGGGAGGTGGGGAGCAGTACTTC.

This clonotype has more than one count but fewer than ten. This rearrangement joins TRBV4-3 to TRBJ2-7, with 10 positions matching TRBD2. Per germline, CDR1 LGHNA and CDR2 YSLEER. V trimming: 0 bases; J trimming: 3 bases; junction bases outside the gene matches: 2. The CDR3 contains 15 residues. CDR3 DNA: TGCGCCAGCAGCCAAGAGAGGACTAGCGGCTACGAGCAGTACTTC. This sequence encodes CASSQERTSGYEQYF.

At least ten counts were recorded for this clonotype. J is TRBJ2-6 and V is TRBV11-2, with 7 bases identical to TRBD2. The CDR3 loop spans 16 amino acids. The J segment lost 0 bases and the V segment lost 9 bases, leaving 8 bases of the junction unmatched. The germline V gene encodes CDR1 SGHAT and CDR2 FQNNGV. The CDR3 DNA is TGTGCCAGTGTGGGGGGGTGGACCTCTGGGGCCAACGTCCTGACTTTC. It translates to CASVGGWTSGANVLTF.

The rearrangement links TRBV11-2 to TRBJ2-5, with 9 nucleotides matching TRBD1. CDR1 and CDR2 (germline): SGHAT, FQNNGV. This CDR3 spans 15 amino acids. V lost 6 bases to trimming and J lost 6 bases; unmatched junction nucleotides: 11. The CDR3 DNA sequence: TGTGCCAGCAGTTTTGACACAGGGGGCGCGCAGACCCAGTACTTC. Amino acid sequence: CASSFDTGGAQTQYF.

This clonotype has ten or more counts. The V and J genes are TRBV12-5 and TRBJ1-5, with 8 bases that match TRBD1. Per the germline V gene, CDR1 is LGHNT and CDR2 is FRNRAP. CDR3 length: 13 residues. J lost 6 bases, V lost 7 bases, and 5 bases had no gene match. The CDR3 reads CASAPGGIQPQHF. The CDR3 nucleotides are TGTGCTAGTGCTCCAGGGGGCATTCAGCCCCAGCATTTT.